Given below is one T cell receptor beta chain in context. Original methodology: Nucleated cell counts were estimated from reference gene primer amplification. The assay was immunoSEQ multiplex PCR, and TCRdb's table has in-frame clones only and misses some. V and J calls and clone size are copied from that table; D and trimming were computed from the DNA. The repertoire includes some 74,000 clones, approximately 88% of them detected once, and around 30% sits in the top ten. The sample originates from a study of blood T cell repertoires in COVID-19. Study background: Both acute and convalescent COVID-19 samples were obtained from the United States, Italy and Spain. T cells, B-cell-depleted T cells, or PBMCs supplied cDNA or gDNA.

This TCR came from a man aged 50 or older with acute or convalescent COVID-19. Sequenced sample: peripheral blood.

The CDR3 bases are TGTGCTAGTGGTTCCCTCAATGAAAAACTGTTTTTT. Translating it yields CASGSLNEKLFF. The chain links TRBV12-5 to TRBJ1-4; D unresolved. V was cut by 4 bases and J by 5 bases, with 5 bases left in between. Germline V CDR1 and CDR2: LGHNT, FRNRAP. The CDR3 is made up of 12 amino acids.